This T cell receptor (beta chain) was sequenced in a study of blood T cell dynamics during melanoma immunotherapy. This CDR3 has 17 amino acids. Per the germline V gene, CDR1 is MGHRA and CDR2 is YSYEKL. Trimming cost V 0 bases and J 8 bases, with 17 bases left between them. TCRdb's copy holds only in-frame clones and misses some; the assay was immunoSEQ multiplex PCR. In the table there are tens of thousands of clones, approximately 90% of which are singletons. The time point denotes: pre-treatment baseline. No patient had earlier systemic cancer treatment, concurrent immunosuppressants, or another active cancer.

The sequencing here drew on blood, taken from a patient treated with checkpoint blockade. The receptor was derived from a human donor with melanoma. V gene TRBV4-1 combines with J gene TRBJ1-6, with D unclear. CDR3 region: CASSQDRARSLDSPLHF. Written as DNA, the CDR3 is TGCGCCAGCAGCCAAGATCGGGCCAGGTCGTTGGATTCACCCCTCCACTTT.